These 15 T cell receptor beta chains came from one sample sequenced in a study of blood T cell repertoires in COVID-19. The method was immunoSEQ multiplex PCR; TCRdb's version includes in-frame clones alone and lacks a portion of them. The sample gives tens of thousands of clones, just under 85% of which show up once; over 25% is in the top ten. Sequencing used peripheral blood. The receptors stem from a man in his 70s with acute or convalescent COVID-19.

The V call is TRBV28, the J call TRBJ2-2; weak D call: TRBD2 (6 bases). The CDR3 is made up of 14 amino acids. From germline, CDR1 is MDHEN and CDR2 SYDVKM. The V end lost 2 bases, the J end lost 5 bases, and 9 bases lay between the germline ends. The CDR3 sequence is CASSLAGRTGELFF. The CDR3 DNA reads as TGTGCCAGCAGTTTAGCGGGACGAACCGGGGAGCTGTTTTTT.

The CDR3 sequence is CATAGRRGYEQYF. In DNA, the CDR3 is TGTGCCACCGCGGGCCGTCGCGGCTACGAGCAGTACTTC. This chain joins TRBV15 and TRBJ2-7, with D maybe TRBD2 (5 bases). Germline V lookup: CDR1 LNHNV, CDR2 YYDKDF (reference sequence). Between the trimmed V and J ends, which lost 8 bases and 3 bases, there was a span of 14 bases. CDR3 length: 13 residues.

Concerning this clone itself: The junction departs from the called germline gene at one end, perhaps through a read error. The chain employs TRBV5-4 and TRBJ1-5, with D unclear. Germline V gives CDR1 SGHNT, CDR2 YYREEE (reference sequence). There are 13 residues in the CDR3. Written as DNA, the CDR3 is TGTGCCAGCAGCTTAGGACTCCATCAGGCCCAGCATTTT. As protein: CASSLGLHQAQHF. The full variable domain, with the rest looked up from reference TRBV5-4 and TRBJ1-5, is ETGVTQSPTHLIKTRGQQVTLRCSSQSGHNTVSWYQQALGQGPQFIFQYYREEENGRGNFPPRFSGLQFPNYSSELNVNALELDDSALYLCASSLGLHQAQHFGDGTRLSIL.

This chain connects TRBV3-1 (or the pseudogene TRBV3-2) to TRBJ2-1; 11 bases align to TRBD2. This CDR3 region has 15 residues. Per germline, CDR1 LGHDT and CDR2 YNNKEL (reference sequence). The junction had 11 bases not matched to a gene; V was cut back by 4 bases and J by 12 bases. The CDR3 is CASSPTSGIPPGQFF. The CDR3 bases are TGTGCCAGCAGCCCGACTAGCGGGATCCCCCCTGGGCAGTTCTTC.

The chain carries TRBV27 and TRBJ1-1; D is ambiguous. The CDR3 has 14 amino acids. Germline V gene lookup returns CDR1 MNHEY and CDR2 SMNVEV (reference sequence). With 1 base removed from V and 0 bases from J, the gap between germline ends came to 6 bases. This chain's CDR3 is CASSLFGMNTEAFF. The CDR3 DNA reads as TGTGCCAGCAGTTTATTCGGGATGAACACTGAAGCTTTCTTT.

The gene calls are TRBV19 and TRBJ2-1, with 11 bases fitting TRBD2. Looked up from germline, CDR1 is LNHDA and CDR2 is SQIVND (reference sequence). The trim removed 6 bases at V and 6 bases at J, leaving 10 bases unmatched. This CDR3 is 16 amino acids long. The CDR3 is CASSRPTSGNFNEQFF. CDR3 in DNA: TGTGCCAGTAGCCGTCCGACTAGCGGGAATTTCAATGAGCAGTTCTTC.

This chain connects TRBV10-2 to TRBJ1-1; D may be TRBD1 (6 bases). The germline V gene has CDR1 WSHSY and CDR2 SAAADI. The CDR3 extends over 16 amino acids. The V gene lost 0 bases and the J gene lost 3 bases, with 14 bases spanning the gap. CDR3 bases: TGCGCCAGCAGTGAGTCGGTCAGGGGCGCAGACACTGAAGCTTTCTTT. Translating gives CASSESVRGADTEAFF.

The V call is TRBV5-1, the J call TRBJ1-1; possibly TRBD1 for D (6 bases). Per germline, CDR1 SGHRS and CDR2 YFSETQ. The CDR3 loop spans 14 amino acids. Trimming shortened V by 0 bases and J by 2 bases, and 8 bases separated the two germline ends. CDR3 DNA sequence: TGCGCCAGCAGCTTGGTTGGGGGCAACACTGAAGCTTTCTTT. This sequence encodes CASSLVGGNTEAFF.

This clone has only one observation. The V gene is TRBV6-2 or TRBV6-3, the J gene TRBJ2-7; TRBD2 aligns across 8 bases. The junction had 11 bases not matched to a gene; V was cut back by 2 bases and J by 2 bases. This CDR3 is 17 amino acids long. Germline lookup yields CDR1 MNHEY and CDR2 SVGEGT. CDR3 sequence: CASSYPGYSGRTYEQYF. The CDR3 DNA is TGTGCCAGCAGTTACCCCGGCTACAGCGGGAGAACCTACGAGCAGTACTTC.

This clone is medium-sized (0.01 to 0.1%) within its sample. The rearrangement uses TRBV7-9 and TRBJ1-2; 11 bases match TRBD1. The CDR3 is 15 residues long. Germline V gene lookup returns CDR1 SEHNR and CDR2 FQNEAQ (reference sequence). With V trimmed by 4 bases and J by 5 bases, 6 bases remained unmatched. The chain's CDR3 is CASSSRDRGFYGYTF. In DNA, the CDR3 is TGTGCCAGCAGCTCGCGGGACAGGGGGTTTTATGGCTACACCTTC.

The CDR3 DNA sequence: TGTGCCAGCAGTGAAGCGGGGGGACTCTATGGCTACACCTTC. Amino acids: CASSEAGGLYGYTF. This chain connects TRBV2 to TRBJ1-2, with D maybe TRBD1 (5 bases). V lost 0 bases and J lost 4, with 9 bases in between. Germline CDR1 SNHLY, CDR2 FYNNEI. The CDR3 loop spans 14 amino acids. The full variable domain, rest sourced from reference TRBV2 and TRBJ1-2, is EPEVTQTPSHQVTQMGQEVILRCVPISNHLYFYWYRQILGQKVEFLVSFYNNEISEKSEIFDDQFSVERPDGSNFTLKIRSTKLEDSAMYFCASSEAGGLYGYTFGSGTRLTVV.

The rearrangement joins TRBV28 to TRBJ1-2, with D possibly TRBD1 on 5 matching bases. V was trimmed by 2 bases and J by 6 bases, leaving 10 bases between them. The CDR3 extends over 13 amino acids. Germline CDR1 is MDHEN and CDR2 is SYDVKM. The CDR3 DNA is TGTGCCAGCAGTTTACAGGGTGGGGATGGCTACACCTTC. Translating it yields CASSLQGGDGYTF.

The gene calls are TRBV24-1 and TRBJ2-2, with 12 bases identical to TRBD2. The V segment lost 4 bases and the J segment 6 bases; nucleotides outside the gene matches: 5. The CDR3 is made up of 16 amino acids. Per the germline V gene, CDR1 is KGHDR and CDR2 is SFDVKD. The chain's CDR3 is CATSEPSSGRAGELFF. The CDR3 DNA follows: TGTGCCACCAGTGAACCGTCTAGCGGGAGGGCCGGGGAGCTGTTTTTT.

This chain connects TRBV18 to TRBJ2-3; D possibly corresponds to TRBD1 (6 bases). CDR1 is KGHSH and CDR2 is LQKENI in the germline V gene. This CDR3 comprises 16 residues. V lost 2 bases, J lost 3 bases, and 15 bases lay in between. This chain's CDR3 is CASSPFQGMGTDTQYF. Written as DNA, the CDR3 is TGTGCCAGCTCACCATTTCAGGGGATGGGAACAGATACGCAGTATTTT.

The chain joins TRBV9 to TRBJ2-2, with D perhaps matching TRBD1 (5 bases). CDR3 size: 15 residues. V dropped 0 bases and J dropped 4 bases, with 10 bases sitting between them. Germline CDR1 is SGDLS and CDR2 is YYNGEE. Written as DNA, the CDR3 is TGTGCCAGCAGCGTAGATGTCAGGGCCACCGGGGAGCTGTTTTTT. This codes for CASSVDVRATGELFF. The variable domain in full, completed from reference TRBV9 and TRBJ2-2, reads DSGVTQTPKHLITATGQRVTLRCSPRSGDLSVYWYQQSLDQGLQFLIQYYNGEERAKGNILERFSAQQFPDLHSELNLSSLELGDSALYFCASSVDVRATGELFFGEGSRLTVL.